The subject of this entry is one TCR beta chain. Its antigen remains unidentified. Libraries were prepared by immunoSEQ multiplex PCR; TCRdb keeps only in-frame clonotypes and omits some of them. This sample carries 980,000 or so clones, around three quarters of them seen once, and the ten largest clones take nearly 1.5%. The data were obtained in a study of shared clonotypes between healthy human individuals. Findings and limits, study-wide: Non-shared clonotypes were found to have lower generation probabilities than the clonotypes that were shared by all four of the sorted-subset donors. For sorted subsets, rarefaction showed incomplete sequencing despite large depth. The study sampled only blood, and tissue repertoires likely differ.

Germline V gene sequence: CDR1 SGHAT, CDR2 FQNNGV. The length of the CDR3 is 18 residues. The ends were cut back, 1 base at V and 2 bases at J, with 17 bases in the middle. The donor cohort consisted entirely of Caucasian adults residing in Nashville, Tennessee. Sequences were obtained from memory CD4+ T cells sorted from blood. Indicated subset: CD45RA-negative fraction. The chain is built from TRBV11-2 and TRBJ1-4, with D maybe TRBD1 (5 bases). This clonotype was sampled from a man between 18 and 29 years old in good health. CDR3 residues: CASSLGGREFTTNEKLFF. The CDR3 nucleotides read TGTGCCAGCAGCTTAGGAGGCAGGGAGTTTACGACTAATGAAAAACTGTTTTTT. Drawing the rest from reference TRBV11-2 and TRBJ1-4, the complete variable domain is EAGVAQSPRYKIIEKRQSVAFWCNPISGHATLYWYQQILGQGPKLLIQFQNNGVVDDSQLPKDRFSAERLKGVDSTLKIQPAKLEDSAVYLCASSLGGREFTTNEKLFFGSGTQLSVL.